This paragraph covers one TCR beta chain sequence. Its antigen target is currently unknown. Per-base quality was not reported, and no clone a single base away is much larger than it. The donors were healthy, HIV-negative adults with no recently reported acute infections or vaccinations. Every donor was a Caucasian adult residing in Nashville, Tennessee, USA. Magnetic negative selection was used to enrich CD4+ T cells, after which naive cells were positively selected on CD45RA and the negative fraction became the memory subset. Blood was collected by leukapheresis, and PBMCs were isolated by Ficoll-Histopaque density gradient centrifugation and then cryopreserved in liquid nitrogen vapor phase. Purity and quantity of every magnetically sorted T cell population were checked by analytical flow cytometry. Genomic DNA was isolated from each sorted fraction and quantified by UV absorbance on a Nanodrop 2000c.

The germline V gene yields MNHNS for CDR1 and SASEGT for CDR2. From cysteine to phenylalanine, the CDR3 is 15 amino acids long. Only CDR3 DNA remains: 45 bases, in frame from the first base. After removal of 3 bases from V and 4 bases from J, the junction retains 3 bases not matched to a gene. This record comes from a study of shared clonotypes between healthy human individuals (dated by TCRdb to about 2020). Regarding the study in general: Two women and a few men aged 18 to 49 years were included in the cohort. Per donor, three plates each were used for CD4 naive and CD4 memory, two for CD8 naive, and one for CD8 memory. The study deeply sequenced blood TCR repertoires of five healthy adults to estimate repertoire size and the extent of clonotype sharing between individuals. To increase sequencing depth and limit assay-specific biases, different laboratories used diverse techniques to prepare libraries and sequence TCR repertoires. Each donor's leukapheresis produced roughly between roughly 0.85 and 9 billion PBMCs.

The paper as a whole reports these results and caveats: The genetic and exposure-history diversity represented was limited by the small number of donors. Naive subsets generally had larger estimated clonotype richness than memory subsets did. Sharing across a few donors was observed for about 5% of naive CD4, over 3% of naive CD8, 2.3% of memory CD4, and roughly 0.4% of memory CD8 clonotypes. Sampling was limited to blood, and TCR repertoires in tissue likely differ from TCR repertoires in blood. Compared with non-shared clonotypes, clonotypes shared by all four sorted-subset donors had higher generation probabilities. Incomplete sequencing was indicated by rarefaction of sorted-subset datasets, despite the large sequencing depth. Pairwise subsampling indicated that sequencing depth was expected to affect the degree of clonotype sharing among donors.

Using the deep immunoSEQ assay, TCR CDR3 regions were amplified from genomic DNA by multiplex PCR. For each cell subset, the extracted genomic DNA was distributed evenly across all wells of several immunoSEQ 96-well plates, and each plate served as one replicate. For sorted subsets, 150 to 250 ng genomic DNA, equal to 30,000 to 35,000 T cell genomes, was loaded into each replicate PCR. Purified libraries were measured with a Qubit 3.0 fluorometer, size-checked on a Bioanalyzer 2100, and measured again with the KAPA Library Quantification kit. Each immunoSEQ 96-well plate was sequenced on its own single-read 150-cycle Illumina NextSeq 550 flow cell. Processing in the source paper ran as follows. Because only junctional sequences without quality scores were contained in the immunoSEQ output, filtering matching that applied to full-length reads could not be performed. To assign V/J genes and CDR3, sequences were annotated against IMGT germline references using PyIR, a Python wrapper for IgBLAST v1.9. Any read was removed if the V/J assignment was weak (E-value above 1e-6), the CDR3 was missing, or the read contained stop codons, out-of-frame junctions, or ambiguous translated residues. A V3J clonotype was defined by an identical inferred V gene, J gene, and CDR3 amino acid sequence. The percentage overlap between two repertoires was calculated by dividing the number of shared unique clonotypes by the size of the smaller repertoire. Repertoire richness was assessed with RTK rarefaction, the Chao1 estimator, and Recon v2.1 estimates of unobserved clonotypes. Generation probabilities were computed with OLGA for all TCRbeta clonotypes obtained by the gDNA method from several donors. Here the immuneACCESS table is served through TCRdb, limited to in-frame sequences with V and J called. Missing clones are a known gap in these copies; in checked studies unresolved V genes cover under half, and the rest lacks a known reason. V and J calls plus clone size are reproduced from that table; the DNA served to infer D and trimming. This sample lists around 2.5 million clones; roughly 93% were detected once. 0.36% of the sample comes from the top ten.

This chain is built from TRBV6-1 and TRBJ2-3, with 11 bases in between that match TRBD2. The sequence came from a young man in good health. Some clones in this sample may be carry-over from other donors' samples. Sequences were obtained from naive CD4+ T cells from PBMCs. Interpreted using the paper, the cell subset or site label stands for: CD45RA+ positively selected. The CDR3: CASSDQLAGADTQYF. The DNA reads as follows: TGTGCCAGCAGTGATCAACTAGCGGGAGCAGATACGCAGTATTTT.